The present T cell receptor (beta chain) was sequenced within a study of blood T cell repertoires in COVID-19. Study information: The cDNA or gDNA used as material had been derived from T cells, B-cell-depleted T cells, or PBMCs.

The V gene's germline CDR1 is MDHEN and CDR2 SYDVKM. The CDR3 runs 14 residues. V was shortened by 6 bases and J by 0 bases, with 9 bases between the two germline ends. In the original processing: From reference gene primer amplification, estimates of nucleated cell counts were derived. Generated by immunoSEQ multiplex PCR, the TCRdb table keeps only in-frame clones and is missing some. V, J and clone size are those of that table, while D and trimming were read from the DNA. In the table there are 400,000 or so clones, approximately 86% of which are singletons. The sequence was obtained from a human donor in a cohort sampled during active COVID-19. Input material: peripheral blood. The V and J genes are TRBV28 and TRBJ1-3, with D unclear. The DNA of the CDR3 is TGTGCCAGCAGAACAGCTATCTCTGGAAACACCATATATTTT. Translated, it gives CASRTAISGNTIYF.